This T cell receptor beta chain is drawn from a study of metastatic and nonmetastatic thyroid tumors. At the level of the study: Peripheral blood and tumor or nodule samples from malignant and benign thyroid patients were compared.

The CDR3 is 16 amino acids. V trimming: 4 bases; J trimming: 4 bases; junction bases outside the gene matches: 9. Per germline, CDR1 LGHDT and CDR2 YNNKEL (reference sequence). This clone was observed at least ten times. None of the patients had undergone any treatment ahead of thyroid surgery. TCRdb re-called clones from the PCR reads using MiXCR. The sample consists of some 17,000 clones, 20% to 25% of them appearing once. The chain uses TRBV3-1 and TRBJ2-3; TRBD2 matches 9 bases. The clonotype comes from a female donor with papillary thyroid cancer or a benign thyroid nodule (not recorded which). Some clones in this sample may be carry-over from other donors' samples. The sample consisted of adjacent normal tissue. CDR3: CASSLRGGGRADTQYF. In DNA form, the CDR3 reads TGTGCCAGCAGCCTTCGCGGCGGCGGGAGGGCAGATACGCAGTATTTT.